This T cell receptor (beta chain) derives from a study of T-cell reconstitution after alpha-beta-depleted transplantation in children. Preparing the TCRbeta library involved the use of unique molecular identifiers. Using its own MiXCR run on the PCR reads, TCRdb lists one record per CDR3 protein. The table shows 600,000 to 700,000 distinct CDR3 sequences, with around 13% occurring only once. The germline V gene has CDR1 SNHLY and CDR2 FYNNEI. CDR3 length: 15 amino acids. The V and J ends lost 2 bases and 3 bases respectively, with 11 bases between them. This clonotype was observed a handful of times. Its matching antigen is unknown. Whole-study results and caveats: Two months or so post-transplant, alpha-beta T cells reportedly derived from several hundred expanded graft clones. Some patients' high day-60 TCRbeta diversity was traced to surviving recipient T cells and thymic progenitors. One year after transplant, T-cell counts and diversity came mostly from newly produced T cells.

This chain links TRBV2 with TRBJ2-4, with no clear D. The clonotype was recovered from a girl aged 2 to 9 with congenital amegakaryocytic thrombocytopenia, due to receive a stem cell transplant. This material consisted of PBMCs, taken before TCRalphabeta/CD19-depleted stem cell transplant. This chain's CDR3 is CASSENLGNKNIQYF. CDR3 nucleotide sequence: TGTGCCAGCAGTGAAAACTTGGGGAACAAAAACATTCAGTACTTC.